A single sample gave rise to the 30 T cell receptor beta chains below, sequenced in a study of blood T cell repertoires in COVID-19. The repertoire was sequenced with immunoSEQ multiplex PCR; TCRdb's copy has only in-frame clones and lacks some. This sample has around 70,000 clones, with about nine tenths found just once. Sample: peripheral blood. These receptors all stem from a woman older than 75 with active or convalescent COVID-19.

The chain joins TRBV4-2 to TRBJ1-5; 7 nucleotides align to TRBD1. The V gene's germline CDR1 is LGHNA and CDR2 YNFKEQ. This CDR3 has 16 residues. V was pared by 1 base and J by 1 base, with 4 bases of the junction left unmatched. The CDR3 region is CASSQGPGQSNQPQHF. CDR3 in DNA: TGTGCCAGCAGCCAAGGCCCGGGACAGAGCAATCAGCCCCAGCATTTT.

This chain connects TRBV7-2 to TRBJ1-1; D possibly corresponds to TRBD1 (5 bases). The V gene's germline CDR1 is SGHTA and CDR2 FQGNSA. This CDR3 region has 14 residues. Trimming took 7 bases from V and 1 from J, leaving 13 bases between them. CDR3 residues: CASTYRGANTEAFF. The DNA of the CDR3 is TGTGCCAGCACCTACCGCGGGGCGAACACTGAAGCTTTCTTT.

This chain connects TRBV9 to TRBJ2-3; D might be TRBD2 (7 bases). Per germline, CDR1 SGDLS and CDR2 YYNGEE. Between the trimmed V and J ends, which lost 0 bases and 5 bases, there was a span of 16 bases. This CDR3 region has 16 residues. Here the CDR3 reads CASSVAGGQPGDTQYF. CDR3 nucleotide sequence: TGTGCCAGCAGCGTAGCGGGGGGACAACCGGGAGATACGCAGTATTTT.

This clone appeared once. The chain links TRBV7-2 to TRBJ1-1; no clear D. The length of the CDR3 is 13 residues. The V end was cut by 2 bases, the J end by 1 base, with 5 bases between. Germline V CDR1 and CDR2: SGHTA, FQGNSA. The DNA of the CDR3 is TGTGCCAGCAGCTTACTCGGGAACACTGAAGCTTTCTTT. It specifies CASSLLGNTEAFF.

The rearrangement joins TRBV28 to TRBJ1-2; no clear D gene. Germline V gives CDR1 MDHEN, CDR2 SYDVKM. V gave up 3 bases and J gave up 4 bases, with 12 bases separating them. The CDR3 has 14 residues. The DNA for the CDR3 is TGTGCCAGCAGTTTGCTTGAGGTGGTCTATGGCTACACCTTC. Its protein product is CASSLLEVVYGYTF.

The chain employs TRBV12-3 or TRBV12-4 and TRBJ1-1, with D unresolved. The length of the CDR3 is 12 residues. Trimming left V 5 bases short and J 5 bases short, with 9 bases between. CDR3 region: CASSNSGTEAFF. The CDR3 coding sequence is TGTGCCAGCAGTAACAGTGGGACTGAAGCTTTCTTT.

The V gene is TRBV6-1, the J gene TRBJ1-1; the D gene is possibly TRBD1 (6 bases). The germline CDR1 and CDR2 sequences are MNHNS and SASEGT. The CDR3 is made up of 15 amino acids. V lost 5 bases and J 0 bases, leaving 13 bases between the germline ends. The CDR3 nucleotides are TGTGCCAGCAGTACCCAGACAGGAGTGAACACTGAAGCTTTCTTT. This sequence encodes CASSTQTGVNTEAFF.

The rearrangement uses TRBV6-2 or TRBV6-3 and TRBJ2-3, with 9 positions matching TRBD2. The CDR3 totals 16 residues. The germline V gene encodes CDR1 MNHEY and CDR2 SVGEGT. Trimming at V came to 6 bases and at J to 2 bases, leaving 9 bases not matched to a gene. The CDR3 loop is CASSPWRGGTTDTQYF. CDR3 DNA: TGTGCCAGCAGCCCTTGGCGGGGGGGGACCACAGATACGCAGTATTTT.

This chain connects TRBV5-1 to TRBJ2-3; a possible D gene is TRBD2 (6 bases). The CDR3 runs 15 residues. V dropped 0 bases and J dropped 1 base, with 9 bases sitting between them. Germline V gene sequence: CDR1 SGHRS, CDR2 YFSETQ. In nucleotides, the CDR3 is TGCGCCAGCAGCTTGGGGAGGGCCCGCACAGATACGCAGTATTTT. This codes for CASSLGRARTDTQYF.

This chain connects TRBV30 to TRBJ1-5; 10 bases are a match to TRBD1. This CDR3 has 18 amino acids. CDR1 GTSNPN and CDR2 SVGIG come from the germline V gene (reference sequence). V shed 4 bases, J shed 1 base, and the junction held 13 bases outside the gene matches. CDR3 in amino acids: CAWTGGTGDSLSNQPQHF. The CDR3 DNA sequence: TGTGCCTGGACCGGCGGGACAGGGGATTCATTAAGCAATCAGCCCCAGCATTTT.

The V call is TRBV18, the J call TRBJ2-3; tentatively, D is TRBD2 (5 bases). The CDR3 loop spans 15 amino acids. V dropped 0 bases and J dropped 1 base, with 8 bases sitting between them. The germline V gene has CDR1 KGHSH and CDR2 LQKENI. For the CDR3, the DNA is TGTGCCAGCTCACCACCCCGGACTGGCACAGATACGCAGTATTTT. This codes for CASSPPRTGTDTQYF.

The V call is TRBV7-2, the J call TRBJ2-2; D is perhaps TRBD2 (6 bases). The CDR3 is made up of 15 amino acids. V gave up 2 bases and J gave up 1 base, with 8 bases separating them. Germline V lookup: CDR1 SGHTA, CDR2 FQGNSA. Here the CDR3 reads CASSLLGGNTGELFF. The CDR3 bases are TGTGCCAGCAGCTTACTGGGGGGGAACACCGGGGAGCTGTTTTTT.

The chain combines TRBV19 with TRBJ2-7; D might be TRBD1 (7 bases). The V gene lost 7 bases and the J gene lost 6 bases, with 22 bases spanning the gap. CDR3 length: 15 amino acids. CDR1 LNHDA and CDR2 SQIVND come from the germline V gene (reference sequence). The DNA for the CDR3 is TGTGCCAGTAATCCAGGGGGACTGACCCTGGGCGAGCAGTACTTC. Translation gives CASNPGGLTLGEQYF.

V is TRBV7-8 and J is TRBJ2-3, with a possible D match to TRBD2 (6 bases). Germline V lookup: CDR1 SGHVS, CDR2 FQNEAQ. The CDR3 has 15 amino acids. Trimming cost V 6 bases and J 2 bases, with 15 bases left between them. The CDR3 here is CASSWLAKPTDTQYF. DNA for the CDR3: TGTGCCAGCAGTTGGCTAGCGAAACCCACAGATACGCAGTATTTT.

This clone was counted between two and nine times. The V call is TRBV10-1, the J call TRBJ1-4; perhaps TRBD1 as D (5 bases). CDR1 is WNHNN and CDR2 is SYGVQD in the germline V gene (reference sequence). This CDR3 spans 14 amino acids. V was cut by 2 bases and J by 8 bases, with 12 bases left in between. CDR3 nucleotide sequence: TGCGCCAGCAGTGAGGAACAGGATAACGAAAAACTGTTTTTT. Its protein product is CASSEEQDNEKLFF.

The J gene is TRBJ1-1, the V gene TRBV2; 8 nucleotides line up with TRBD1. The CDR3 length is 16 residues. From germline, CDR1 is SNHLY and CDR2 FYNNEI. V lost 0 bases to trimming and J lost 4 bases; unmatched junction nucleotides: 7. In DNA form, the CDR3 reads TGTGCCAGCAGTGAAGCGGCAGGGGGCTATGGCACTGAAGCTTTCTTT. Protein: CASSEAAGGYGTEAFF. The variable domain in full, with the rest retrieved from reference TRBV2 and TRBJ1-1, is EPEVTQTPSHQVTQMGQEVILRCVPISNHLYFYWYRQILGQKVEFLVSFYNNEISEKSEIFDDQFSVERPDGSNFTLKIRSTKLEDSAMYFCASSEAAGGYGTEAFFGQGTRLTVV.

The chain carries TRBV6-2 or TRBV6-3 and TRBJ2-3; 9 bases match TRBD2. V lost 5 bases, J lost 1 base, and 4 bases stayed unmatched. Germline V lookup: CDR1 MNHEY, CDR2 SVGEGT. The CDR3 extends over 15 amino acids. CDR3 nucleotide sequence: TGTGCCAGCAGTCGGTCTAGCGGGGGCACAGATACGCAGTATTTT. Protein product: CASSRSSGGTDTQYF.

J is TRBJ2-1 and V is TRBV7-2; a weak D match, TRBD1 (6 bases). CDR1 and CDR2 from the germline V gene are SGHTA and FQGNSA. This CDR3 is built from 15 residues. V was pared by 5 bases and J by 1 base, with 12 bases between. DNA for the CDR3: TGTGCCAGCAGCCCCACTACAGGGTCCTACAATGAGCAGTTCTTC. Its protein is CASSPTTGSYNEQFF.

The chain combines TRBV3-1 (or the pseudogene TRBV3-2) with TRBJ1-1; a weak D match, TRBD1 (6 bases). Trimming stripped 3 bases from V and 4 bases from J, with 15 bases between. Per germline, CDR1 LGHDT and CDR2 YNNKEL (reference sequence). This CDR3 contains 15 residues. The CDR3 reads CASSHSTGFGTEAFF. CDR3 in DNA: TGTGCCAGCAGCCATTCCACAGGGTTTGGCACTGAAGCTTTCTTT.

The rearrangement uses TRBV6-5 and TRBJ2-7; a possible D gene is TRBD2 (5 bases). Germline V lookup: CDR1 MNHEY, CDR2 SVGAGI. The CDR3 spans 14 residues. Trimming took off 6 bases at V and 2 bases at J, with 14 bases between the two ends. In DNA, the CDR3 is TGTGCCAGCAGAGCGCACGGGATAACCTACGAGCAGTACTTC. Translated: CASRAHGITYEQYF.

CDR3 in amino acids: CASSQDISGTDTQYF. The DNA for the CDR3 is TGTGCCAGCAGCCAAGACATATCGGGCACAGATACGCAGTATTTT. The chain links TRBV3-1 (or the pseudogene TRBV3-2) to TRBJ2-3; D is unclear. V lost 0 bases to trimming and J lost 1 base, with 8 bases between them. In germline, CDR1 is LGHDT, CDR2 YNNKEL (reference sequence). CDR3 length: 15 amino acids.

The CDR3 DNA is TGTGCCAGCAGCCAAGAGTGGGGGGGTAATGAAAAACTGTTTTTT. It translates to CASSQEWGGNEKLFF. This chain uses TRBV3-1 (or the pseudogene TRBV3-2) with TRBJ1-4, with D maybe TRBD1 (5 bases). Germline CDR1 LGHDT, CDR2 YNNKEL (reference sequence). V dropped 0 bases and J dropped 4 bases, with 9 bases sitting between them. The CDR3 has 15 residues.

The count of this clone is one. The chain couples TRBV7-2 to TRBJ2-7; TRBD2 aligns across 10 bases. Losses at the gene ends were 1 base for V and 10 bases for J; bases not matched to a gene: 10. The CDR3 consists of 15 residues. Germline V gene lookup returns CDR1 SGHTA and CDR2 FQGNSA. The CDR3 protein is CASSLGALAGASQYF. In nucleotides, the CDR3 is TGTGCCAGCAGCTTAGGGGCTCTAGCGGGAGCCTCCCAGTACTTC.

V usage is TRBV19 and J usage is TRBJ2-1, with D possibly matching TRBD1 (6 bases). Germline loops: CDR1 LNHDA, CDR2 SQIVND (reference sequence). The CDR3 spans 14 residues. V lost 1 base, J lost 9 bases, and 13 bases lay in between. For the CDR3, the DNA is TGTGCCAGTAGTATAGCCCTAGGGGGTGGTGAGCAGTTCTTC. Its translation: CASSIALGGGEQFF.

The CDR3 protein is CASSFRQAYQGAFF. CDR3 bases: TGTGCCAGCAGCTTTCGACAGGCATACCAGGGAGCTTTCTTT. The J gene is TRBJ1-1, the V gene TRBV11-2; D perhaps matches TRBD1 (6 bases). Germline loops: CDR1 SGHAT, CDR2 FQNNGV. V lost 3 bases, J lost 10 bases, and 18 bases lay in between. This CDR3 region has 14 residues.

The gene calls are TRBV6-2 or TRBV6-3 and TRBJ1-1, with a weak D call TRBD1 (5 bases). In germline, CDR1 is MNHEY, CDR2 SVGEGT. V lost 6 bases to trimming and J lost 9 bases, with 14 bases between them. CDR3 length: 12 residues. CDR3 in amino acids: CASSLPGPKAFF. CDR3 coding DNA: TGTGCCAGCAGCCTACCAGGGCCCAAAGCTTTCTTT.

The chain has TRBV19 and TRBJ1-1, with a possible D match to TRBD1 (6 bases). Trimming stripped 2 bases from V and 10 bases from J, with 11 bases between. The CDR3 contains 12 residues. From germline, CDR1 is LNHDA and CDR2 SQIVND (reference sequence). This CDR3 reads CASSIPGAVAFF. The CDR3 nucleotides read TGTGCCAGTAGTATACCAGGGGCGGTAGCTTTCTTT.

The CDR3 spells CASSGTSGRGDTQYF. The CDR3 DNA is TGTGCCAGCAGCGGGACTAGCGGTCGTGGGGATACGCAGTATTTT. The chain recombines TRBV6-5 with TRBJ2-3; 11 bases agree with TRBD2. Germline-derived CDR1 and CDR2 are MNHEY and SVGAGI. The CDR3 consists of 15 residues. V gave up 6 bases and J gave up 6 bases; unmatched junction bases: 8.

The rearrangement joins TRBV4-3 to TRBJ1-6, with D maybe TRBD1 (5 bases). Germline CDR1 reads LGHNA; CDR2 reads YSLEER. The CDR3 has 17 residues. V lost 4 bases to trimming and J lost 6 bases, with 19 bases between them. CDR3: CASSLGAGNKFNSPLHF. The CDR3 DNA is TGCGCCAGCAGCCTAGGGGCGGGGAATAAGTTTAATTCACCCCTCCACTTT.

J is TRBJ2-3 and V is TRBV9, with 10 bases identical to TRBD1. Per germline, CDR1 SGDLS and CDR2 YYNGEE. V was pared by 2 bases and J by 6 bases, with 9 bases of the junction left unmatched. The CDR3 spans 16 residues. CDR3 coding DNA: TGTGCCAGCAGCGTTAACCGGGACAGGGGCCCGGATACGCAGTATTTT. It yields the protein CASSVNRDRGPDTQYF.